The 5 T cell receptor beta chains listed next were all sequenced from one sample in a study of early T cells in non-severe SARS-CoV-2 infection. TCRdb re-called the 5' RACE reads through MiXCR, storing one row per CDR3 protein. The sample lists tens of thousands of distinct CDR3 sequences; around 6.6% were seen once. The sample here was whole blood, taken at baseline. The receptors stem from an adult who was a healthcare worker with PCR-confirmed SARS-CoV-2 infection or an uninfected control (not recorded which).

Turning to this clonotype: This may arise from a read error, as a much more abundant clone is one base away. The CDR3 loop reads CSARLAGAPTDTQHF. In DNA form, the CDR3 reads TGCAGTGCTAGACTAGCGGGGGCCCCCACAGATACGCAGCATTTT. This chain connects TRBV20-1 to TRBJ2-3; possible D gene TRBD1, 6 bases. The assigned J gene may be wrong: the sequence end matches TRBJ1-5 better. This CDR3 region has 15 residues. Germline V gene lookup returns CDR1 DFQATT and CDR2 SNEGSKA (reference sequence).

This clonotype was seen ten or more times. The chain uses TRBV4-3 and TRBJ2-2; 9 bases match TRBD1. The CDR3 extends over 17 amino acids. CDR1 and CDR2 from the germline V gene are LGHNA and YSLEER. Trimming at V came to 3 bases and at J to 5 bases, leaving 10 bases not matched to a gene. The CDR3 DNA sequence: TGCGCCAGCAGCCATGGACCCCCGGGACAGGGTACCGGGGAGCTGTTTTTT. This translates into CASSHGPPGQGTGELFF.

The V gene is TRBV12-3 or TRBV12-4, the J gene TRBJ1-1, with unresolved D. V was pared by 3 bases and J by 5 bases, with 4 bases between. The CDR3 totals 11 residues. The CDR3 is CASSLDTEAFF. The CDR3, as DNA: TGTGCCAGCAGTTTGGATACTGAAGCTTTCTTT.

The chain couples TRBV19 to TRBJ2-7, with TRBD1 matching over 11 bases. V lost 1 base, J lost 4 bases, and 3 bases stayed unmatched. Germline loops: CDR1 LNHDA, CDR2 SQIVND (reference sequence). The CDR3 is made up of 15 amino acids. The CDR3 sequence is CASSIAGTGGYEQYF. CDR3 bases: TGTGCCAGTAGTATAGCCGGGACAGGGGGTTACGAGCAGTACTTC.

A few counts support this clonotype. The chain combines TRBV19 with TRBJ1-1, with D unclear. V gave up 6 bases and J gave up 6 bases, with 17 bases separating them. From germline, CDR1 is LNHDA and CDR2 SQIVND (reference sequence). CDR3 length equals 14 residues. CDR3 bases: TGTGCCAGTAGCCACCTTCTGAGTGGGGCTGAAGCTTTCTTT. This gives the protein CASSHLLSGAEAFF. The variable domain in full, completed from reference TRBV19 and TRBJ1-1, reads DGGITQSPKYLFRKEGQNVTLSCEQNLNHDAMYWYRQDPGQGLRLIYYSQIVNDFQKGDIAEGYSVSREKKESFPLTVTSAQKNPTAFYLCASSHLLSGAEAFFGQGTRLTVV.